This TCR beta chain was retrieved from a study of post-analysis software for immune sequencing data (dated by TCRdb to between 2014 and 2016). Study-level background: Disease courses on record covered relapsing-remitting, secondary progressive and progressive-relapsing multiple sclerosis, though some patients had no subtype annotation. The multiple sclerosis patient repertoires were compared with about a dozen previously published healthy control repertoires from donors aged about 6 to 28 years. A subset of samples was prepared in parallel using single-end sample barcoding, then pooled and co-amplified after Illumina adapter ligation. Overall study results and their limits: Multiple sclerosis patients had significantly lower normalized Chao1 diversity than controls, a result that suggests substantial peripheral T-cell clonal expansion. The control group was slightly older than the multiple sclerosis patient group. Strong co-clustering of samples prepared in the same batch was shown by direct clustering with F measure, prompting a batch-effect correction. Patients showed significantly higher frequencies than controls for roughly five TRBV segments, among them TRBV5-6, TRBV5-1 and TRBV20-1.

From its cysteine to its phenylalanine, the CDR3 spans 15 amino acids. Only CDR3 DNA remains: 45 bases, in frame from the first base. The CDR1 and CDR2 encoded by the germline V gene are ENHRY and SYGVKD. Trimming takes 6 bases off V and 8 bases off J; junction bases not matched to a gene: 8. Concerning this clonotype itself: It lacks a known antigen. Per-nucleotide qualities are absent, and no much larger clonotype sits a single base away.

The library was built by means of PCR. These reads were obtained on an Illumina HiSeq 2500. To reduce PCR and sequencing biases, unique molecular identifiers were built into the TCR beta cDNA libraries. Approximately 500,000 cDNA molecules were obtained for every 1 to 10 million input T cells, so each molecule roughly corresponded to one T cell. The patient libraries were prepared and sequenced using the same protocol as the earlier healthy control dataset. Within a given batch, samples were prepared together, multiplexed and sequenced on the same HiSeq lane. The published analysis was carried out like this. Raw barcoded reads were processed with MIGEC, discarding single-read molecular identifier groups before consensus assembly and CDR3 extraction. Clonotype tables were post-analysed with VDJtools, and diversity was normalized by down-sampling all datasets to the smallest sample size. In repertoire overlap clustering, CDR3 amino acid sequences, but not nucleotide sequences, were matched to correct batch-related cross-sample contamination. TCRdb applied fastp at Q25 and MiXCR to the public reads, then kept only in-frame beta chains. Every entry covers one CDR3 protein and lists the most common genes and DNA from its rows. The V and J calls shown here were made by TCRdb, not taken from the authors' results. This sample holds a few hundred thousand distinct CDR3 sequences; 30% to 40% were observed only once. Around 8% of the sample comes from the top ten.

To demonstrate the VDJtools post-analysis software, TCR beta repertoires were profiled from the peripheral blood of 10 to 15 young patients with multiple sclerosis. The multiple sclerosis patients were children and adolescents ranging in age from roughly 6 to 15 years. The receptor was isolated from a girl aged 2 to 10 with multiple sclerosis. The source material was blood. This chain joins TRBV10-3 to TRBJ2-1; 12 middle bases align to TRBD1. The CDR3 amino acid sequence is: CAIRFGTGGRDEQFF. The nucleotides are TGTGCCATCAGATTCGGGACAGGGGGCCGGGATGAGCAGTTCTTC.